This TCR beta chain was retrieved from a study of Tregs in tolerant kidney transplant recipients. The CDR3 covers 15 residues. From germline, CDR1 is SEHNR and CDR2 FQNEAQ (reference sequence). With 5 bases removed from V and 2 bases from J, the gap between germline ends came to 16 bases. Sequencing used immunoSEQ multiplex PCR; TCRdb keeps in-frame clones, though not all of them. The sample contains 90,000 or so clones, roughly nine tenths of which appear only once. CD4+CD25+CD127- Tregs, CD4+CD25- non-Tregs, CD4 and CD8 cells were sorted. This TCR derives from a human donor in good health. The chain carries TRBV7-9 and TRBJ2-7; TRBD1 is a possible D gene (5 bases). Material: CD8+ T cells from blood. The CDR3 loop is CASSLPTARPYEQYF. As DNA, the CDR3 is TGTGCCAGCAGCCTCCCGACAGCCCGCCCCTACGAGCAGTACTTC.